This TCR beta chain came from a study of OX40 agonist ivuxolimab in advanced cancers. Study summary: As their treatment, patients were administered ivuxolimab, an agonistic anti-OX40 (CD134) antibody. Ivuxolimab doses were 0.01, 0.1, 0.3, 1.5, 3 or 10 mg/kg every 2 weeks. Overall study findings and caveats: Clones of CD4+ and CD8+ blood T cells grew by week 6 at doses of 0.1 to 3.0 mg/kg.

Autoimmune disease history or systemic immunosuppression excluded patients. TCRdb keeps only in-frame clones here, not all; method: immunoSEQ multiplex PCR. The sample has about 59,000 clones, roughly nine tenths seen once; the top ten hold around 0.8%. In the case of this clone: The antigen is unknown.

The CDR3 sequence is 15 residues long. Germline values: CDR1 SGHVS, CDR2 FNYEAQ. Between the trimmed V and J ends, which lost 1 base and 2 bases, there was a span of 12 bases. The TCR originated in an adult with an advanced solid tumor such as melanoma, head and neck, liver or kidney cancer. The sample was CD4+ or CD8+ T cells sorted from blood, taken in a trial of the OX40 agonist ivuxolimab. The genes are TRBV7-6 and TRBJ2-7, with D possibly being TRBD2 (5 bases). CDR3: CASSLGWTGAYEQYF. CDR3 in DNA: TGTGCCAGCAGCTTAGGGTGGACTGGGGCCTACGAGCAGTACTTC.